The present entry profiles one T cell receptor (beta chain) with its context. Its antigen is unidentified. This CDR3 spans 14 amino acids. Per germline, CDR1 MNHEY and CDR2 SVGAGI. V was trimmed by 2 bases and J by 1 base, leaving 9 bases between them. Separation from the approximately 710-subject first cohort characterized the roughly 110-subject validation cohort, to which the donors belonged. The data derive from a study of cytomegalovirus exposure and HLA in healthy donors. The table came from immunoSEQ multiplex PCR; TCRdb's copy has only in-frame clones and leaves some out. The profile shows fewer than 120,000 clones, 88% of them singletons. Study-wide points: It was confirmed in vitro that a few of the CMV-associated chains were specific for CMV antigens.

The chain employs TRBV6-5 and TRBJ2-7, with D hard to call. Sequencing input: PBMCs. The receptor was isolated from a woman between 25 and 40 years old in good health and CMV-seropositive. The CDR3 nucleotides read TGTGCCAGCAGTTACGACTGGAGATCCTACGAGCAGTACTTC. Amino acids: CASSYDWRSYEQYF.